This T cell receptor (beta chain) is drawn from a study of PD-L1 blockade in urothelial cancer. Study as a whole: Researchers looked at the blood 3 weeks (second dose) and 6 weeks after treatment began. T cells numbered a median of approximately 150,000 in the blood samples.

Here immunoSEQ multiplex PCR was the method, and the copy in TCRdb shows in-frame clones only, minus some. The sample yields some 50,000 clones, 87% seen once. Germline-derived CDR1 and CDR2 are MNHEY and SMNVEV (reference sequence). After removal of 5 bases from V and 8 bases from J, the junction contained 8 bases not matched to a gene. The CDR3 is made up of 13 amino acids. The time point: pretreatment peripheral blood. The sequence came from a woman aged 55-69 years with urothelial cancer. Here the sequenced sample was PBMCs, taken around atezolizumab (anti-PD-L1) treatment. The genes are TRBV27 and TRBJ1-2; 7 bases agree with TRBD1. The CDR3 is CASSQTGSSGYTF. CDR3 DNA sequence: TGTGCCAGCAGTCAGACAGGGTCCTCCGGCTACACCTTC.